This T cell receptor (beta chain) was recorded in a study of shared clonotypes between healthy human individuals. Turning to the study itself: Donors, aged 18 to 49, were a couple of women and three men.

The V gene's germline CDR1 is MGHDK and CDR2 SYGVNS. This CDR3 has 15 amino acids. Germline trimming cut 1 base from V and 2 bases from J; bases unmatched to any gene: 2. The data were produced by immunoSEQ multiplex PCR, yet TCRdb's version contains in-frame clones alone and is incomplete. The sample contains 450,000 to 500,000 clones, over 70% of which appear only once. Genomic DNA from unsorted samples was obtained from 70 million to 90 million PBMCs (per sample). The rearrangement uses TRBV25-1 and TRBJ2-7, with 10 bases aligning to TRBD1. The receptor's source is a woman between 40 and 55 years old in good health. Some clones in this sample may be carry-over from other donors' samples. Input material: PBMCs. CDR3 in DNA: TGTGCCAGCAGTGAATTGGGACAGGGGACCTACGAGCAGTACTTC. It encodes CASSELGQGTYEQYF.